This T cell receptor (beta chain) was found in a study of blood T cell repertoires in COVID-19. Study in general: In each case, the material was cDNA or gDNA derived from T cells, B-cell-depleted T cells, or PBMCs.

Germline V gives CDR1 GTSNPN, CDR2 SVGIG (reference sequence). This CDR3 region has 13 residues. V was cut by 1 base and J by 7 bases, with 11 bases left in between. In the study's own analysis: Estimated nucleated cell counts came from reference gene primer amplification. The repertoire was sequenced with immunoSEQ multiplex PCR; TCRdb's copy has only in-frame clones and lacks some. V, J and clone size derive from that table, while D and trimming were established from the DNA sequence. The profile shows over 300,000 clones, more than 75% of them singletons. Adults between roughly 18 and 90 years of age took part from fewer than 30 US areas. Participants reported their clinical history, and cohort assignment relied on those reports.

Sequencing used PBMCs or T cells enriched from blood (not recorded which). The rearrangement links TRBV30 to TRBJ2-1; tentatively, D is TRBD1 (6 bases). The clonotype comes from a woman aged 25 to 39 with acute COVID-19. In DNA, the CDR3 is TGTGCCTGGAGTGCTCAGGGGTGGAATGAGCAGTTCTTC. Amino acid sequence: CAWSAQGWNEQFF.